A selection of T cell receptor beta chains follows, all from one sample in a study of blood T cell repertoires in COVID-19. Some clones are missing from TCRdb's copy, which holds only in-frame ones; the method was immunoSEQ multiplex PCR. The table shows around 86,000 clones, with around 84% occurring only once. Sequencing was carried out using peripheral blood. The origin of the receptors is a man older than 75 with acute or convalescent COVID-19. CDR3s include the opening cysteine and the closing phenylalanine or tryptophan. The D gene is left open where the match is weak. The size field is filled for only some rows; it gives once, few, many or a size class.

>once|TRBV6-6|.|TRBJ1-2
CASSYRTEGGYTF
TGTGCCAGCAGTTACCGGACGGAGGGTGGCTACACCTTC
>.|TRBV7-3|.|TRBJ2-5
CASSFFAGSRETQYF
TGTGCCAGCAGCTTCTTTGCAGGGTCGAGAGAGACCCAGTACTTC
>.|TRBV6-2/TRBV6-3|TRBD2|TRBJ2-1
CASSQTTSGRANEQFF
TGTGCCAGCAGCCAAACGACTAGCGGGAGGGCCAATGAGCAGTTCTTC
>.|TRBV28|TRBD1|TRBJ1-1
CASSPRDRQNTEAFF
TGTGCCAGCAGTCCCAGGGACAGACAGAACACTGAAGCTTTCTTT
>.|TRBV6-1|TRBD2|TRBJ2-3
CASSERLAGGLSDTQYF
TGTGCCAGCAGTGAAAGATTAGCGGGAGGTCTGTCAGATACGCAGTATTTT
>.|TRBV7-2|.|TRBJ2-1
CASSLVGLAADEQFF
TGTGCCAGCAGCCTAGTGGGGCTCGCGGCCGATGAGCAGTTCTTC
>.|TRBV18|TRBD2|TRBJ2-7
CASSPPGLAVYEQYF
TGTGCCAGCTCACCACCGGGACTAGCAGTCTACGAGCAGTACTTC
>few|TRBV18|.|TRBJ1-4
CASSLKTDKFSELFF
TGTGCCAGCTCCCTTAAGACGGACAAGTTCTCCGAACTGTTTTTT
>.|TRBV9|TRBD2|TRBJ2-5
CASSVGPGGETQYF
TGTGCCAGCAGCGTAGGACCGGGGGGGGAGACCCAGTACTTC
>.|TRBV5-6|.|TRBJ1-5
CASSWQGNSNQPQHF
TGTGCCAGCAGCTGGCAGGGGAATAGCAATCAGCCCCAGCATTTT
>.|TRBV6-5|TRBD2|TRBJ2-1
CASSYQQAGVGNEQFF
TGTGCCAGCAGTTACCAACAAGCGGGAGTAGGAAATGAGCAGTTCTTC